This T cell receptor beta chain stems from a study of T cell responses to AZD1222 COVID-19 vaccine (dated by TCRdb to 2020 to 2022). At the level of the whole study: A total of roughly 240 trial participants underwent TCR sequencing, of whom 200 to 220 received two doses of AZD1222 and around 26 received two doses of the MenACWY control vaccine. Trial participants were enrolled by age into 18-55, 56-69 and 70-plus year subgroups, with around 150, 28 and 57 TCR-sequenced participants respectively. Study-wide findings and limitations: Nearly half of unique spike-specific TCRs reportedly recognized epitopes outside regions mutated in the B.1.351 and B.1.1.7 variants. The 56-69-year group was small, and its depth increase did not reach significance, likely because of low power. After two AZD1222 doses, spike-specific TCR breadth and depth were significantly higher than at day 0 and than in MenACWY recipients. Conclusions about previously exposed vaccinees are limited because only a handful of AZD1222 recipients were SARS-CoV-2 seropositive at baseline. Because no samples from the day 14 peak response were available, repertoires could be characterized only after the peak T cell response. Vaccine-associated CD4 TCRs spanned the whole spike protein, with dominant responses in regions 160-218 and 743-854. Participants were mostly white British and included more females than males, and it was suggested by the authors that clonal diversity may have been underestimated.

Taken with the paper, the label for time point translates to: about 28 days (+/-7) after the second vaccine dose. Because spike-specific TCR depth and breadth did not differ between the two schedules, AZD1222 recipients who got a second dose at roughly 4 weeks were pooled with those who got a second dose at roughly 12 weeks. Vaccinee samples came from UK trials COV001 and COV002, including a single-blind randomized controlled phase 2/3 trial of AZD1222 (ChAdOx1 nCoV-19) in healthy adults. Trial participant PBMC samples were collected at day 0 and day 28 after the second dose for TCRbeta chain sequencing. Concerning this clone itself: The specificity of this receptor is unknown. Per-base quality was not reported, and no clone a single base away is much larger than it.

The CDR3 regions of human TCRbeta chains were analyzed by immunosequencing. The original methods were these. Repertoire TCRs were matched against a reference library of SARS-CoV-2-specific TCRs generated with the MIRA antigen-specificity platform. Breadth was defined as the fraction of unique TCRs that were SARS-CoV-2-associated, and depth was defined as the fraction of total T cells that were SARS-CoV-2-associated. Each spike-specific TCR was assigned to its reactive spike region and to a CD4 or CD8 class using the MIRA data. Log10-transformed breadth and depth values were compared by one-way ANOVA with Sidak's multiple comparisons tests. Entries here come from immuneACCESS through TCRdb and include only in-frame sequences with V and J called. Some clones fail to appear in such tables; in the studies checked, an unresolved V gene covers under half of the shortfall, and the cause of the remainder is unknown. V and J calls plus clone size are reproduced from that table; the DNA served to infer D and trimming. The sample data list 150,000 to 160,000 clones, and 85% to 95% of these were observed just once. 1.5% of the sample belongs to the ten largest clones.

From the cysteine up to the phenylalanine, the CDR3 has a length of 15 residues. Here the CDR3 DNA is all that survives: 45 bases in frame from base 1. Clipping removes 2 bases from V and 5 bases from J, with 7 as the unmatched junction base count. Reading the germline V gene (reference sequence) gives CDR1 MNHEY and CDR2 SMNVEV. Sequencing was performed on peripheral blood, taken 28 days after the second AZD1222 dose. In this chain, TRBV27 is recombined with TRBJ1-2; TRBD1 agrees with 8 junctional bases. The receptor comes from an adult who received the AZD1222 COVID-19 vaccine. The encoded CDR3 is CASSLIAGGGYGYTF. The DNA sequence is as follows: TGTGCCAGCAGTTTAATTGCAGGGGGCGGGTATGGCTACACCTTC.